The 18 T cell receptor beta chains below all came from one sample that was sequenced in a study of blood T cells in healthy people across ages. A sample-barcoded 5' primer and a J-beta primer mix were used in a second PCR of roughly 7 to 11 cycles. One entry per CDR3 protein, called by TCRdb with MiXCR from the 5' RACE reads. Of hundreds of thousands of distinct CDR3 sequences listed, more than 40% are singletons. Sequencing input: blood. These receptor sequences come from a man in his sixties in good health.

This clonotype was picked up a small number of times. The genes are TRBV30 and TRBJ2-5; the match to TRBD2 covers 11 bases. The CDR3 is 15 amino acids. Germline V gene sequence: CDR1 GTSNPN, CDR2 SVGIG (reference sequence). With V trimmed by 2 bases and J by 4 bases, 6 bases remained unmatched. This chain's CDR3 is CAWSTSGGQTETQYF. CDR3 bases: TGTGCCTGGAGTACTAGCGGGGGCCAGACAGAGACCCAGTACTTC.

This clonotype has a count of ten or more. V is TRBV6-1 and J is TRBJ2-3, with TRBD2 as a possible D gene (5 bases). In germline, CDR1 is MNHNS, CDR2 SASEGT. This CDR3 spans 13 amino acids. V was cut by 8 bases and J by 2 bases, with 11 bases left in between. CDR3 region: CASDGDSTDTQYF. As DNA, the CDR3 is TGTGCCAGCGACGGGGATTCCACAGATACGCAGTATTTT.

The chain links TRBV9 to TRBJ2-5, with D perhaps matching TRBD1 (6 bases). CDR1 is SGDLS and CDR2 is YYNGEE in the germline V gene. Trimming cost V 0 bases and J 6 bases, with 24 bases left between them. The CDR3 runs to 18 residues. The CDR3 bases are TGTGCCAGCAGCGTAGAAGGGTCCGTACAGGGCCATGGGAAGACCCAGTACTTC. This gives the protein CASSVEGSVQGHGKTQYF.

This sequence joins TRBV20-1 and TRBJ2-6; D remains unclear. CDR3 length equals 18 residues. The V and J ends lost 2 bases and 0 bases respectively, with 17 bases between them. Germline CDR1 DFQATT, CDR2 SNEGSKA (reference sequence). The CDR3 loop is CSARPSTALFSGANVLTF. The CDR3 bases are TGCAGTGCTAGACCCTCTACAGCTTTATTCTCTGGGGCCAACGTCCTGACTTTC.

V usage is TRBV6-2 or TRBV6-3 and J usage is TRBJ2-5; no firm D call. With the DNA end fitting TRBJ2-7 better, the J assignment may be wrong. Germline CDR1 is MNHEY and CDR2 is SVGEGT. The CDR3 loop spans 14 amino acids. In nucleotides, the CDR3 is TGTGCCAGCAGTGACCAGAGGCCGTCGAACGAGCAGTACTTC. Residues: CASSDQRPSNEQYF.

The J gene is TRBJ2-7, the V gene TRBV12-3 or TRBV12-4; unclear D gene. This CDR3 has 13 residues. V was cut by 2 bases and J by 5 bases, with 10 bases left in between. CDR3 loop: CASSLTRRDEQYF. CDR3 sequence (DNA): TGTGCCAGCAGTTTAACCCGACGGGACGAGCAGTACTTC.

The chain's CDR3 is CASSPGTSGEPSTDTQYF. The CDR3 coding sequence is TGCGCCAGCAGCCCCGGGACTAGCGGGGAACCTAGCACAGATACGCAGTATTTT. The rearrangement uses TRBV4-1 and TRBJ2-3; 13 bases agree with TRBD2. The CDR3 is 18 residues long. V lost 4 bases to trimming and J lost 0 bases; unmatched junction nucleotides: 7. The germline CDR1 and CDR2 sequences are MGHRA and YSYEKL.

This chain uses TRBV6-2 or TRBV6-3 with TRBJ2-3; 7 bases fit TRBD1. The CDR3 length is 15 residues. Per the germline V gene, CDR1 is MNHEY and CDR2 is SVGEGT. The V gene end was trimmed by 6 bases and the J gene end by 5 bases; junction bases not matched to a gene: 11. The DNA of the CDR3 is TGTGCCAGCAGCAACACGAGGGGGCTGGGAGATACGCAGTATTTT. Translating it yields CASSNTRGLGDTQYF.

This clonotype was seen only a few times. The rearrangement joins TRBV9 to TRBJ1-6; D not certain. Deletions cut 6 bases from V and 4 bases from J, with 14 bases between. Germline CDR1 is SGDLS and CDR2 is YYNGEE. The CDR3 is made up of 15 amino acids. For the CDR3, the DNA is TGTGCCAGCAATCGAGCGGGCGGATATAATTCACCCCTCCACTTT. Protein: CASNRAGGYNSPLHF. Full variable domain (rest looked up from reference TRBV9 and TRBJ1-6): DSGVTQTPKHLITATGQRVTLRCSPRSGDLSVYWYQQSLDQGLQFLIQYYNGEERAKGNILERFSAQQFPDLHSELNLSSLELGDSALYFCASNRAGGYNSPLHFGNGTRLTVT.

This clonotype was observed a handful of times. The chain joins TRBV6-5 to TRBJ2-7; D is perhaps TRBD2 (5 bases). Germline V CDR1 and CDR2: MNHEY, SVGAGI. The CDR3 has 14 residues. Trimming removed 11 bases from V and 0 bases from J, with 17 bases in between. The CDR3 DNA reads as TGTGCCTGTGCTCGCGGGCTCTACTCCTACGAGCAGTACTTC. As protein: CACARGLYSYEQYF.

This chain joins TRBV20-1 and TRBJ1-5; weak D call: TRBD1 (6 bases). V gave up 6 bases and J gave up 3 bases, with 15 bases separating them. This CDR3 has 14 residues. In germline, CDR1 is DFQATT, CDR2 SNEGSKA (reference sequence). DNA of the CDR3: TGCAGTGCCACATTCGACAGGCTCAATCAGCCCCAGCATTTT. Translation gives CSATFDRLNQPQHF.

This clonotype was observed a handful of times. The V gene is TRBV7-6, the J gene TRBJ2-6; TRBD1 matches 11 bases. This CDR3 spans 21 amino acids. CDR1 and CDR2 (germline): SGHVS, FNYEAQ. V was pared by 0 bases and J by 2 bases, with 12 bases of the junction left unmatched. CDR3 sequence (DNA): TGTGCCAGCAGCTTAGCCGGACAGGGGGCGGATATTCTGACTGGGGCCAACGTCCTGACTTTC. This codes for CASSLAGQGADILTGANVLTF.

With respect to this clonotype: The junction departs from the called germline gene at one end, perhaps through a read error. The CDR3 DNA reads TGCGCCCGCAGCTACGGGGCAAACTACGAGCAGTACTTC. As protein: CARSYGANYEQYF. The chain uses TRBV5-1 and TRBJ2-7, with D perhaps being TRBD1 or TRBD2 (5 bases each). CDR3 length equals 13 residues. Germline V CDR1 and CDR2: SGHRS, YFSETQ.

The CDR3 DNA reads TGTGCCAGCGGGGGGGTCGGTACGCAGTATTTT. It translates to CASGGVGTQYF. This chain links TRBV12-3 or TRBV12-4 with TRBJ2-3; the match to TRBD2 covers 7 bases. The length of the CDR3 is 11 residues. The trim removed 8 bases at V and 8 bases at J, leaving 4 bases unmatched.

This clonotype was counted between two and nine times. The rearrangement links TRBV18 to TRBJ1-6, with TRBD1 identical over 7 bases. The CDR3 is 17 residues long. Trimming removed 3 bases from V and 0 bases from J; junction bases left unmatched: 5. Germline V gives CDR1 KGHSH, CDR2 LQKENI. The CDR3 sequence is CASSPGTARSYNSPLHF. The CDR3 coding sequence is TGTGCCAGCTCACCGGGGACAGCTCGCTCCTATAATTCACCCCTCCACTTT.

The chain employs TRBV7-3 and TRBJ1-1; D possibly corresponds to TRBD1 (6 bases). Per the germline V gene, CDR1 is SGHTA and CDR2 is FQGTGA. Trimming shortened V by 6 bases and J by 5 bases, and 22 bases separated the two germline ends. The CDR3 is 16 residues long. The CDR3 protein is CASSPKGNRASTEAFF. The CDR3 DNA is TGTGCCAGCAGTCCGAAGGGGAACAGGGCAAGTACTGAAGCTTTCTTT. Based on the CDR3 plus reference TRBV7-3 and TRBJ1-1, the full variable domain is GAGVSQTPSNKVTEKGKYVELRCDPISGHTALYWYRQSLGQGPEFLIYFQGTGAADDSGLPNDRFFAVRPEGSVSTLKIQRTERGDSAVYLCASSPKGNRASTEAFFGQGTRLTVV.

The genes are TRBV7-2 and TRBJ2-7; TRBD1 aligns across 7 bases. Trimming took 5 bases from V and 6 from J; bases not matched to a gene: 7. The CDR3 is made up of 13 amino acids. Germline V lookup: CDR1 SGHTA, CDR2 FQGNSA. The CDR3: CASSRNRGAEQYF. CDR3 bases: TGTGCCAGCAGCAGGAACAGGGGTGCCGAGCAGTACTTC.

V is TRBV28 and J is TRBJ2-1; 8 positions match TRBD2. The end of the DNA aligns better with TRBJ2-7, so the J call may be wrong. The CDR3 extends over 17 amino acids. The germline V gene encodes CDR1 MDHEN and CDR2 SYDVKM. DNA for the CDR3: TGTGCCAGCAGTTTTCCTAGCGGGCGTAGCTCCTACAATGAGCAGTACTTC. Amino acids: CASSFPSGRSSYNEQYF.